This TCR beta chain was recorded in a study of beta chain features in type 1 diabetes. Germline V gene sequence: CDR1 SEHNR, CDR2 FQNEAQ (reference sequence). CDR3 length: 12 amino acids. The V end was cut by 5 bases, the J end by 14 bases, with 13 bases between. Isolated RNA was reverse transcribed in full, so expressed TCRB transcripts were sequenced. There were 3.5 million to 4.5 million reads on average in the naive, central memory and regulatory T cell samples. Generated by immunoSEQ multiplex PCR, the TCRdb table keeps only in-frame clones and is missing some. Of about 400,000 clones listed, 10% to 15% were seen once; the top ten hold 0.0095% to 0.013%. Study-wide findings and caveats: Shortening of TCRB CDR3s, moderate but significant, appeared in all four CD4+ subsets of Type 1 diabetes patients.

This clone occurred a few times. The antigen remains unidentified. The receptor's source is a woman in her late teens or twenties with type 1 diabetes. V is TRBV7-9 and J is TRBJ1-6; D is unclear. Sequencing used naive CD4+ T cells from blood. The CDR3 bases are TGTGCCAGCAGCCCTACCGTGGAGACCCTCCACTTT. Translating gives CASSPTVETLHF. Filled out from reference TRBV7-9 and TRBJ1-6, the complete variable domain reads DTGVSQNPRHKITKRGQNVTFRCDPISEHNRLYWYRQTLGQGPEFLTYFQNEAQLEKSRLLSDRFSAERPKGSFSTLEIQRTEQGDSAMYLCASSPTVETLHFGNGTRLTVT.